This T cell receptor (beta chain) was sequenced in a study of control samples from healthy donors and cancer patients. Sequenced by immunoSEQ multiplex PCR; TCRdb stores in-frame clones only, minus some. The repertoire consists of roughly 86,000 clones, with 90% to 95% occurring once and the leading ten covering 15% to 18%. V was clipped by 0 bases and J by 2 bases; unmatched bases: 6. The germline CDR1 and CDR2 sequences are LGHDT and YNNKEL (reference sequence). CDR3 size: 17 residues. The gene calls are TRBV3-1 (or the pseudogene TRBV3-2) and TRBJ2-3, with TRBD1 matching 9 bases. This receptor was taken from a man between 25 and 39 years old in good health. The sample was blood. CDR3 sequence: CASSQDPRTGATDTQYF. The CDR3 DNA reads as TGTGCCAGCAGCCAAGATCCGAGGACAGGGGCCACAGATACGCAGTATTTT.